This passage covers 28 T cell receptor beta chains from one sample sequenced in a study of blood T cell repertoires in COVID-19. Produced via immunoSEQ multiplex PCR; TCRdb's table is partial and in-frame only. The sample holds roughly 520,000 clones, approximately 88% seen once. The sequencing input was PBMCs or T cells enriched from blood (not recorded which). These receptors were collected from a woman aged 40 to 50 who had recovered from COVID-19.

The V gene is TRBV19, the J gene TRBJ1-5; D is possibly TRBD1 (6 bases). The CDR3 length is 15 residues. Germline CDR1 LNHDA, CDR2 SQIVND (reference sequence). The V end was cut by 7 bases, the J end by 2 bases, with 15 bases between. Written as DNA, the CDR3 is TGTGCCAGTACCCGGGTCTCAGGGGGCAATCAGCCCCAGCATTTT. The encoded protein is CASTRVSGGNQPQHF. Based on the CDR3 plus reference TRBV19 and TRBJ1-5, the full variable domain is DGGITQSPKYLFRKEGQNVTLSCEQNLNHDAMYWYRQDPGQGLRLIYYSQIVNDFQKGDIAEGYSVSREKKESFPLTVTSAQKNPTAFYLCASTRVSGGNQPQHFGDGTRLSIL.

The CDR3 bases are TGTGCCAGCAGCTTGCAGCAGGACTCCTACGAGCAGTACTTC. It codes for CASSLQQDSYEQYF. The chain joins TRBV7-2 to TRBJ2-7; D unclear. Germline V gene data show CDR1 as SGHTA and CDR2 as FQGNSA. Trimming cost V 3 bases and J 0 bases, with 9 bases left between them. This CDR3 spans 14 amino acids.

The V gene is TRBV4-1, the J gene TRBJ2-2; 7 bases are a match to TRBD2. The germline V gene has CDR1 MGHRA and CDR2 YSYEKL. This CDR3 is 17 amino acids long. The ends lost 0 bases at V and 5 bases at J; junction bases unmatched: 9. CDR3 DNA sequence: TGCGCCAGCAGCCAAGATTCCGGACTAGTCGGAACCGGGGAGCTGTTTTTT. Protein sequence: CASSQDSGLVGTGELFF.

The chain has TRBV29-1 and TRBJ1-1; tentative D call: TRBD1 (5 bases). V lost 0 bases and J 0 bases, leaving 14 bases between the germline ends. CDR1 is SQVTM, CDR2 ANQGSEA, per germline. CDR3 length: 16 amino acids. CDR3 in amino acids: CSVEDFGGGVNTEAFF. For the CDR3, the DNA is TGCAGCGTTGAAGACTTCGGAGGAGGGGTGAACACTGAAGCTTTCTTT.

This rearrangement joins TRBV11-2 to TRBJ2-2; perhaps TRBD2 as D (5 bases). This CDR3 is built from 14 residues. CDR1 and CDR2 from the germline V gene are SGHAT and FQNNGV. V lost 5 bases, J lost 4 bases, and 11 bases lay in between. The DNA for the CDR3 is TGTGCCAGCAGCCCACTAGGAGCCACCGGGGAGCTGTTTTTT. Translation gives CASSPLGATGELFF.

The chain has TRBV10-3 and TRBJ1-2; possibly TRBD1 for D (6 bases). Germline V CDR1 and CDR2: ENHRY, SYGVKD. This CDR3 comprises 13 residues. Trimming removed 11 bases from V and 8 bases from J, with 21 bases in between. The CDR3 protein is CAGRPGTTGGYTF. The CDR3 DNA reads TGTGCCGGCAGACCGGGGACAACGGGAGGCTACACCTTC.

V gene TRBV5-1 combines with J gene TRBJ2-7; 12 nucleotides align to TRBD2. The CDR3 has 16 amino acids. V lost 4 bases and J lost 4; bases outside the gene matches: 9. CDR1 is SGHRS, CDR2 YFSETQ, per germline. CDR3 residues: CASSIMTSGSIYEQYF. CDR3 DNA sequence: TGCGCCAGCAGCATAATGACTAGCGGGAGTATTTACGAGCAGTACTTC.

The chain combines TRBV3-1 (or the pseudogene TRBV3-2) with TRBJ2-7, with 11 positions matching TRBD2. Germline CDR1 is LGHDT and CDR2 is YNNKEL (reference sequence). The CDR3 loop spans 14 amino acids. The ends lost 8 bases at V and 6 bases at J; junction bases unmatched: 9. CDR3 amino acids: CASGNSGRASEQYF. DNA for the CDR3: TGTGCCAGCGGGAATAGCGGGAGGGCCTCCGAGCAGTACTTC.

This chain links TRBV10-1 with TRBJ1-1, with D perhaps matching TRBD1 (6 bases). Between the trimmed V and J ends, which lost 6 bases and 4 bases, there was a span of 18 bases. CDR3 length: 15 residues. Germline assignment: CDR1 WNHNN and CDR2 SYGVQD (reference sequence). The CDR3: CASRDRTGLTTEAFF. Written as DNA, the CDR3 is TGCGCCAGCAGGGACCGAACAGGGTTGACCACTGAAGCTTTCTTT.

In DNA form, the CDR3 reads TGTGCCAGCAGCGTGGGGCTAACTAGCGGGAGAACTGAGACCCAGTACTTC. It yields the protein CASSVGLTSGRTETQYF. The J gene is TRBJ2-5, the V gene TRBV9; 11 nucleotides agree with TRBD2. The germline V gene encodes CDR1 SGDLS and CDR2 YYNGEE. The J segment lost 5 bases and the V segment lost 2 bases, leaving 11 bases of the junction unmatched. The CDR3 contains 17 residues.

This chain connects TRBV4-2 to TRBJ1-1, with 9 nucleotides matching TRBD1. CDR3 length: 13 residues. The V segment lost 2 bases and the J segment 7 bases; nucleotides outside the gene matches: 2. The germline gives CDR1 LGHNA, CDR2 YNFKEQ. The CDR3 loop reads CASSQTGGSEAFF. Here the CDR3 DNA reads TGTGCCAGCAGCCAAACAGGGGGCAGTGAAGCTTTCTTT.

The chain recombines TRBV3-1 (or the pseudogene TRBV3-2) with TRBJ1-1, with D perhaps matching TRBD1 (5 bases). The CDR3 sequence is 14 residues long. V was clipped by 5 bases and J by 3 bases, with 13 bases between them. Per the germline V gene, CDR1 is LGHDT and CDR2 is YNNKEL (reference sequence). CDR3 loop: CASSDPFRDTEAFF. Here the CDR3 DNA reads TGTGCCAGCAGCGATCCATTCAGGGACACTGAAGCTTTCTTT.

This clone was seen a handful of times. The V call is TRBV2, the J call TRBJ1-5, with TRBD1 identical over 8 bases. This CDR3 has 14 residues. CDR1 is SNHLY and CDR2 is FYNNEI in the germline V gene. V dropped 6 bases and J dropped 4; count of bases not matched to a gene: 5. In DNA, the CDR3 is TGTGCCAGCAGCGCAGGGGGCGGTAATCAGCCCCAGCATTTT. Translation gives CASSAGGGNQPQHF. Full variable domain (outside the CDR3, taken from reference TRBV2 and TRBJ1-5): EPEVTQTPSHQVTQMGQEVILRCVPISNHLYFYWYRQILGQKVEFLVSFYNNEISEKSEIFDDQFSVERPDGSNFTLKIRSTKLEDSAMYFCASSAGGGNQPQHFGDGTRLSIL.

The CDR3 DNA reads as TGTGCCAGCAGCTTAGTGGCAGCGGACTATGGCTACACCTTC. Translating it yields CASSLVAADYGYTF. The chain recombines TRBV7-9 with TRBJ1-2; D is uncertain. CDR1 and CDR2 (germline): SEHNR, FQNEAQ (reference sequence). V was cut by 1 base and J by 3 bases, with 9 bases left in between. The CDR3 has 14 amino acids.

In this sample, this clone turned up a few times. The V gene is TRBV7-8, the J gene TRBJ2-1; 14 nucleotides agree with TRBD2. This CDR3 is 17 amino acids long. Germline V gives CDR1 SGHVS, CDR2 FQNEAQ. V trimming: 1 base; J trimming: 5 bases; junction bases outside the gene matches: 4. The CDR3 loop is CASSLDPGLAGDNEQFF. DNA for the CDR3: TGTGCCAGCAGCTTAGACCCGGGACTAGCGGGAGACAATGAGCAGTTCTTC.

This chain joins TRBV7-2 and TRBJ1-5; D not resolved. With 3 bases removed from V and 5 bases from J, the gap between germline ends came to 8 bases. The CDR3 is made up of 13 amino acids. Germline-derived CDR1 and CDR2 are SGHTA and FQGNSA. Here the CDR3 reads CASSFLSDQPQHF. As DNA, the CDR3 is TGTGCCAGCAGCTTTCTCTCAGATCAGCCCCAGCATTTT.

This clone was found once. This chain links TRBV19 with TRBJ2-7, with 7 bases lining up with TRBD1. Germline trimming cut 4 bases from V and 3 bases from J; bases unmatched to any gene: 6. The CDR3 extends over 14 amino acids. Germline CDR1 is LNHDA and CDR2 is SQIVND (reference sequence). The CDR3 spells CASSTAQGRYEQYF. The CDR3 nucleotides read TGTGCCAGTAGTACCGCACAGGGGCGCTACGAGCAGTACTTC.

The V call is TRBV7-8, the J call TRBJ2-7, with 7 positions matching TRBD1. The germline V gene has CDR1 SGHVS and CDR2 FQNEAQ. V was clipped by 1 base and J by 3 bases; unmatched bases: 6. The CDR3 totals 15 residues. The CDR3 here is CASSLEGARSYEQYF. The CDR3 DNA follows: TGTGCCAGCAGCTTAGAGGGGGCGCGGAGCTACGAGCAGTACTTC.

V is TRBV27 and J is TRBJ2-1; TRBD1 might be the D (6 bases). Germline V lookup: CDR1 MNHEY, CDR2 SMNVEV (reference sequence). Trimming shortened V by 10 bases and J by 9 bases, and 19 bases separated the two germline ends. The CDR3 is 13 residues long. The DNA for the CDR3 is TGTGCCACGGTAACCAGGGGAACCAGTGAGCAGTTCTTC. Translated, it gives CATVTRGTSEQFF.

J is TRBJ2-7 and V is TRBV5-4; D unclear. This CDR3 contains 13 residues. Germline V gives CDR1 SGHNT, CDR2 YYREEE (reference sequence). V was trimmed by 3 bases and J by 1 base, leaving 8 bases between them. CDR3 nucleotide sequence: TGTGCCAGCAGCTGGGCAACTTCCTACGAGCAGTACTTC. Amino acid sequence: CASSWATSYEQYF.

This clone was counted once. CDR3 in DNA: TGTGCCAGCAGCCGTTCCGTAGGGGGCGGTGAAAAACTGTTTTTT. It codes for CASSRSVGGGEKLFF. The chain employs TRBV7-9 and TRBJ1-4; 7 nucleotides align to TRBD1. The CDR3 spans 15 residues. CDR1 and CDR2 from the germline V gene are SEHNR and FQNEAQ (reference sequence). Trimming cost V 5 bases and J 7 bases; bases outside gene matches: 10.

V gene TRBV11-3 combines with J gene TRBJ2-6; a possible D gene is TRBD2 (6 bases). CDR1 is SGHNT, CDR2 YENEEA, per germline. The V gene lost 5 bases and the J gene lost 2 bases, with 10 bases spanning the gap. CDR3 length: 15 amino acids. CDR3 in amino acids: CASSLREAGANVLTF. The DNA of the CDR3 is TGTGCCAGCAGCCTGAGGGAGGCTGGGGCCAACGTCCTGACTTTC.

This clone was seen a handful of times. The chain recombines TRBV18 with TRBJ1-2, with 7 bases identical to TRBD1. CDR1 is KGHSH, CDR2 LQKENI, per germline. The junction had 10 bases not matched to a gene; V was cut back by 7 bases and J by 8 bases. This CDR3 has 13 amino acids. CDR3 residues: CASFSQRGHGYTF. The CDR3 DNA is TGTGCCAGCTTTTCGCAGAGGGGGCACGGCTACACCTTC.

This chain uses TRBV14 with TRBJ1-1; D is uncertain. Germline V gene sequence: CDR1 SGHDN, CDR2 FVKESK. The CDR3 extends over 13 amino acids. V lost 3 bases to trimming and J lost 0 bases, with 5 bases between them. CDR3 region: CASSQSVNTEAFF. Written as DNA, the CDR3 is TGTGCCAGCAGCCAGTCCGTGAACACTGAAGCTTTCTTT.

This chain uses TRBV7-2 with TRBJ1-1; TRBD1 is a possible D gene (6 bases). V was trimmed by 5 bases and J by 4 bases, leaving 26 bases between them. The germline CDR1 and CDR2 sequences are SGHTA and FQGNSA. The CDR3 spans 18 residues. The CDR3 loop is CASSVGRTARRGFTEAFF. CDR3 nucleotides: TGTGCCAGCAGCGTAGGCAGGACAGCCAGAAGGGGTTTCACTGAAGCTTTCTTT.

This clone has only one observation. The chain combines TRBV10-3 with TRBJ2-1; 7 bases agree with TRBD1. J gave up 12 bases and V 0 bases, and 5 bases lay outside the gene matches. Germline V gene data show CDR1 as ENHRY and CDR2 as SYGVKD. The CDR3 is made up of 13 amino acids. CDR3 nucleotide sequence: TGTGCCATCAGTGAGTCCGAGACAGGGAGGCAGTTCTTC. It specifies CAISESETGRQFF.

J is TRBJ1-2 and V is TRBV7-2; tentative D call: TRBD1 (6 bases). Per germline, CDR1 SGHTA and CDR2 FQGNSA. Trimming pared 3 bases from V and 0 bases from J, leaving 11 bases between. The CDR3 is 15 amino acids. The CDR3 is CASSFDRSSNYGYTF. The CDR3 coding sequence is TGTGCCAGCAGCTTTGACAGGAGCTCTAACTATGGCTACACCTTC. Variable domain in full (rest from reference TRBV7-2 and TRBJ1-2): GAGVSQSPSNKVTEKGKDVELRCDPISGHTALYWYRQSLGQGLEFLIYFQGNSAPDKSGLPSDRFSAERTGGSVSTLTIQRTQQEDSAVYLCASSFDRSSNYGYTFGSGTRLTVV.

Written as DNA, the CDR3 is TGCGCCAGCAGTGATAGGACAGCTAGCAATCAGCCCCAGCATTTT. It encodes CASSDRTASNQPQHF. This chain uses TRBV10-2 with TRBJ1-5; tentatively, D is TRBD1 (6 bases). The CDR3 spans 15 residues. V dropped 3 bases and J dropped 0 bases, with 9 bases sitting between them. Germline V gene sequence: CDR1 WSHSY, CDR2 SAAADI.